Listed here is a single TCR beta chain. What it binds is unknown. The data derive from a study of T cell repertoires in cytomegalovirus infection. TCRdb independently ran MiXCR on the reads; one entry per CDR3 protein. This table holds about 50,000 distinct CDR3 sequences, around 20% found once. Trimming left V 8 bases short and J 0 bases short, with 17 bases between. The CDR3 runs 16 residues. The sequences come from CD8+ T cells from cultured PBMCs, collected from culture after CMV antigen stimulation. This TCR came from a human donor in good health (CMV status not recorded). Some clones in this sample may be carry-over from other donors' samples. The rearrangement links TRBV12-3 or TRBV12-4 to TRBJ1-3; a weak D match, TRBD1 (5 bases). Here the CDR3 reads CASSGVDGDSGNTIYF. CDR3 sequence (DNA): TGTGCCAGCTCGGGGGTGGACGGGGACTCTGGAAACACCATATATTTT.